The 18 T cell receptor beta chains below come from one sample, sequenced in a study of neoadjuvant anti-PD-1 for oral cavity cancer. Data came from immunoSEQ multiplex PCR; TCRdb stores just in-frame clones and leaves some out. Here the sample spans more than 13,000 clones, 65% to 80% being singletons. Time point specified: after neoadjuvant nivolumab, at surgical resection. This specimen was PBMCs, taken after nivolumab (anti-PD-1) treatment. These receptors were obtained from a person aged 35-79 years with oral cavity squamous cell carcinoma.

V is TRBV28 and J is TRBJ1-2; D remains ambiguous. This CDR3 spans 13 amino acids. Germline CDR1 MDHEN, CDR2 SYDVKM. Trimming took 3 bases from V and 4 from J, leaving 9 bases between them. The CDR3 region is CASSLERFYGYTF. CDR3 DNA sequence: TGTGCCAGCAGTTTGGAAAGGTTCTATGGCTACACCTTC.

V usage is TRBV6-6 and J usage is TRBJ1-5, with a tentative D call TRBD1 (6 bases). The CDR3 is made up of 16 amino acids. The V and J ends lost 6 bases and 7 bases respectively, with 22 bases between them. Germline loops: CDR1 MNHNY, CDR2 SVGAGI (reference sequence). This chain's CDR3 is CASSHGTLSGGQPQHF. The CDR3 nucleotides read TGTGCCAGCAGCCACGGGACCTTAAGCGGGGGCCAGCCCCAGCATTTT.

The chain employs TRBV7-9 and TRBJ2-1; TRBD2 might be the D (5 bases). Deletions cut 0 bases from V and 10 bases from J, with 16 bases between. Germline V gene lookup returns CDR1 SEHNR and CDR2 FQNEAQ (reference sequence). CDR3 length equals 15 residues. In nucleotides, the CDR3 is TGTGCCAGCAGCTTAGCGGAGCGGAACTTTGGGGAGCAGTTCTTC. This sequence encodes CASSLAERNFGEQFF.

The CDR3 nucleotides read TGTGCCAGCAGCCCGAGAACGGGACTAGCCACAAGGGAGCAGTACTTC. Residues: CASSPRTGLATREQYF. The chain carries TRBV7-2 and TRBJ2-7, with TRBD2 identical over 9 bases. Trimming took 5 bases from V and 7 from J; bases not matched to a gene: 15. There are 16 residues in the CDR3. The germline gives CDR1 SGHTA, CDR2 FQGNSA.

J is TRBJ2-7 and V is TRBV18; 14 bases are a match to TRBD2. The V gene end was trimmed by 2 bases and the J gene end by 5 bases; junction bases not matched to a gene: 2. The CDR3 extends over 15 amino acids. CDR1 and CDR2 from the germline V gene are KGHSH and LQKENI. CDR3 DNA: TGTGCCAGCTCACCAGGACTAGCGGGAGGTAACGAGCAGTACTTC. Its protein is CASSPGLAGGNEQYF.

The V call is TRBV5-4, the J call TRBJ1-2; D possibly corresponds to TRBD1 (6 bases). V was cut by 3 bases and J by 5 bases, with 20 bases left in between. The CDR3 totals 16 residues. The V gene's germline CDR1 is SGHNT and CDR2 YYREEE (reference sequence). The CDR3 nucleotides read TGTGCCAGCAGCTCGCAAGACCCGGGACACTGGTATGGCTACACCTTC. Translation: CASSSQDPGHWYGYTF.

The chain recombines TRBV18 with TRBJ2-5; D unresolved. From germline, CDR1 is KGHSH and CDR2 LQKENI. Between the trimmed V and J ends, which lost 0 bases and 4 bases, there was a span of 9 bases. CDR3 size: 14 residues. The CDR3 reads CASSPPSRPETQYF. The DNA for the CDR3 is TGTGCCAGCTCACCACCGTCCAGGCCAGAGACCCAGTACTTC.

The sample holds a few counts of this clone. In DNA, the CDR3 is TGTGCCAGCAGCGCTCCCGGGACAGGGGACATGAACACTGAAGCTTTCTTT. Translated: CASSAPGTGDMNTEAFF. V and J are TRBV9 and TRBJ1-1; 10 positions match TRBD1. Germline V gene sequence: CDR1 SGDLS, CDR2 YYNGEE. CDR3 length: 17 amino acids. V trimming: 3 bases; J trimming: 0 bases; junction bases outside the gene matches: 8.

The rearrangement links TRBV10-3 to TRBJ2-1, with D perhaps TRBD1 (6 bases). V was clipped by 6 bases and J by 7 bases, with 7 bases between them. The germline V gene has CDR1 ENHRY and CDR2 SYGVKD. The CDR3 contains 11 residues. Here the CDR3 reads CAIRGGNEQFF. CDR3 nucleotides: TGTGCCATCAGAGGGGGAAATGAGCAGTTCTTC.

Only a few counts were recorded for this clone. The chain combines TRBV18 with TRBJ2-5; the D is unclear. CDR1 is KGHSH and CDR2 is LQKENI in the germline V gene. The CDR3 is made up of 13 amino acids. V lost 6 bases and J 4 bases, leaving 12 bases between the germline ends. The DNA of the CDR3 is TGTGCCAGCTCCCCCCCGGCTTCAGAGACCCAGTACTTC. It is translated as CASSPPASETQYF. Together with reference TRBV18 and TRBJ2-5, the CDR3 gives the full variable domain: NAGVMQNPRHLVRRRGQEARLRCSPMKGHSHVYWYRQLPEEGLKFMVYLQKENIIDESGMPKERFSAEFPKEGPSILRIQQVVRGDSAAYFCASSPPASETQYFGPGTRLLVL.

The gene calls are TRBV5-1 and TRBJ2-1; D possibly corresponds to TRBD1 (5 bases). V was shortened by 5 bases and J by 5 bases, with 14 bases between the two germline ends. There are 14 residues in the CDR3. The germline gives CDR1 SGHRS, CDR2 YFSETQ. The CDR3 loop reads CASSLGQANNEQFF. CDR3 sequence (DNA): TGCGCCAGCAGTTTAGGACAAGCCAACAATGAGCAGTTCTTC.

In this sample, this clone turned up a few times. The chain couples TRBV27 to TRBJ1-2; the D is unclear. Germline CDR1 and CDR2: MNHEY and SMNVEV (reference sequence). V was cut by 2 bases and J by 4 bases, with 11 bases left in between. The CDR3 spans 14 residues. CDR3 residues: CASSLAGPIYGYTF. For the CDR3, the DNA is TGTGCCAGCAGTTTAGCAGGACCCATCTATGGCTACACCTTC.

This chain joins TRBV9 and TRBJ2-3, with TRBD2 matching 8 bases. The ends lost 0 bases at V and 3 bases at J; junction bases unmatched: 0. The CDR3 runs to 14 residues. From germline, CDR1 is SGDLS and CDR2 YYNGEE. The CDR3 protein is CASSVASGTDTQYF. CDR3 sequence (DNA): TGTGCCAGCAGCGTAGCTAGCGGGACAGATACGCAGTATTTT.

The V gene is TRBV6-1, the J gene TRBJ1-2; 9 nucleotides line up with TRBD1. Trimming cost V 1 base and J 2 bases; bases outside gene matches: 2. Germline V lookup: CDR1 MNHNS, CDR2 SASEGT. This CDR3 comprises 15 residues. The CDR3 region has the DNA TGTGCCAGCAGTGAAGGGGGGACAGGGAACTATGGCTACACCTTC. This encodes CASSEGGTGNYGYTF.

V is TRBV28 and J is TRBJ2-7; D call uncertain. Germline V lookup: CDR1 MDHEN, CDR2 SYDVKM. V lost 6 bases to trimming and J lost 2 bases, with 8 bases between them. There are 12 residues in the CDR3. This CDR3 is CASSPDPYEQYF. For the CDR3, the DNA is TGTGCCAGCAGCCCTGATCCCTACGAGCAGTACTTC.

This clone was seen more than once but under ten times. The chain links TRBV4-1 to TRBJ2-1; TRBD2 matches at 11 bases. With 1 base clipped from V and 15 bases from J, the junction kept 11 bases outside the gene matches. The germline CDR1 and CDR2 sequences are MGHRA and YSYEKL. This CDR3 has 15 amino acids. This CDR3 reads CASSQAVASGGPTFF. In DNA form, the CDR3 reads TGCGCCAGCAGCCAAGCGGTGGCTAGCGGGGGGCCGACGTTCTTC.

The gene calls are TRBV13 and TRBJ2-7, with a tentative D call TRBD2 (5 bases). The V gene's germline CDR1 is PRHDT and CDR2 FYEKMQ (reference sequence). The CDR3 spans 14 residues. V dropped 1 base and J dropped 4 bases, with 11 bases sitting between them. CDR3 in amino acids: CASSLAGRDYEQYF. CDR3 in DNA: TGTGCCAGCAGCTTAGCAGGACGGGATTACGAGCAGTACTTC.

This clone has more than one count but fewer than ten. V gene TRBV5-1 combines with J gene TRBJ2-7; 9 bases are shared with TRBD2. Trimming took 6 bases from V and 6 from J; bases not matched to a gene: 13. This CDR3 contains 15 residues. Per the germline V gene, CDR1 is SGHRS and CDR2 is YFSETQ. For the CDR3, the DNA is TGCGCCAGCACCGACACTAGCGGGTATCAATCCGAGCAGTACTTC. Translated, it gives CASTDTSGYQSEQYF.